This record covers a single T cell receptor beta chain. In its sample, this clone was seen a few times. Its recognized antigen is unknown. No base-level quality is on record; no much larger clone is a single base apart. The data were taken from a study of cytomegalovirus exposure and HLA in healthy donors (dated by TCRdb to the late 2010s). Looking at the study overall: In an earlier analysis of roughly 500 of the donors, 276 Gb of sequence data and 90 million to 130 million unique TCR beta sequences from about 179 million T cells were reported. An early release that covered more than 550 HLA-typed donors contained about 300 gigabases of sequencing data and about 84 million unique TCR sequences. Among the approximately 420 genotyped donors, around 81% belonged to the genetic ancestry cluster associated with self-reported Caucasian donors. The study aimed to test whether signatures of past pathogen exposure could be identified by cataloging public T cell receptors. The T cell repertoires of 666 subjects were profiled by immunosequencing and related to cytomegalovirus serostatus. In addition to the first cohort of around 670 subjects, a separate validation cohort of about 120 different subjects was used. To predict cytomegalovirus infection status, the study combined high-throughput TCR immunosequencing, statistical association of individual TCRs with disease status, and machine learning. In a later analysis, previously published TCR beta repertoires from some 640 donors were re-analyzed and high-resolution HLA genotyping was added so that TCR occurrence patterns could be studied. In the later analysis, no new phenotypic data were used to find candidate immune exposures; instead, reliance was placed on TCR beta sequences and their occurrence across donors. To decide whether each TCR beta V gene segment behaved as functional or pseudogenic, an earlier analysis of some 600 of the donors relied on high-throughput TCR beta sequencing. Alongside the repertoire data, information on donor age, sex, ethnicity and CMV serostatus was compiled. A later genetic analysis used genome-wide SNP genotypes for 398 of the 666 donors, treating that subset as a discovery cohort. All discovery cohort repertoires had been generated on a single sequencing platform. HLA typing included class I and class II loci at four-digit resolution. Typing coverage differed by locus: A, B, C, DRB1 and DQB1 were typed in roughly 620-640 donors, DQA1 in about 550, DPA1 in some 600, and DPB1 in around 490. Several DR-DQ haplotypes were handled as single units for association and clustering, since linkage in the cohort was strong. Among roughly 400 genotyped donors of the cohort, an average of about 240,000 unique TCR beta nucleotide sequences were sequenced per donor, roughly 20% of them non-productive. On the study overall, not on this receptor specifically: A later analysis associated about 18,000 TCR beta sequences with specific HLA alleles at a false discovery rate of 0.05. This cohort had only TCR beta chains sequenced, and the lack of alpha or paired-chain data limited which features could be detected. While some public TCRs were present in many individuals, most TCR sequences turned up only very rarely across donors. It was suggested by the authors that the approach could potentially be generalized to other disease states and immunological phenotypes. HLA typing was unavailable for some donors at each locus, so association tests used only the typed subset. Compared with the approximately 600-donor mean, donors in an Asian-associated ancestry cluster had fewer N-insertions in productive TCRs, according to a later genetic analysis. A cluster of highly shared sequence variants was judged likely to represent a technical artifact of the sequencing pipeline. Presence/absence analyses assumed roughly uniform sequencing depth across donors, an assumption that may not hold. In a later analysis, HLA-associated TCR beta chains showed more clonal expansion and lower generation probabilities than non-associated chains that were equally common. The 87-base-pair reads could not distinguish some IMGT-functional V segments, including TRBV6-2 and TRBV6-3, so those segments were excluded. In the study, around 150 TCR beta chains were listed as associated with cytomegalovirus. About 15 rarely observed V segments, including chromosome 9 orphons, were excluded from the earlier analysis of approximately 500 of the donors because counts were too low. Three of the identified cytomegalovirus-associated TCR beta chains were confirmed in vitro to be specific for cytomegalovirus antigens. The classifier was reported to diagnose cytomegalovirus status with high specificity and sensitivity in both the original and validation cohorts. Linkage disequilibrium might explain the correlated functional status among segregating V segments, but an unknown experimental factor could not be ruled out. A later analysis found that TCR association rates varied across HLA loci, with DRB1 alleles showing the most associated TCRs and HLA-C alleles the fewest. In a later analysis, most CMV-associated TCR beta chains were found to appear HLA-restricted, with HLA associations seemingly driven largely by CMV exposure. When HLA alleles, especially DR and DQ, strongly co-occurred, TCR associations were difficult to assign to individual alleles. An earlier analysis of around 540 of the donors showed that most TCR beta V segments appeared in productive rearrangements either about 87% or about 30% of the time, which broadly matched IMGT annotations. In a later genetic analysis, a missense DCLRE1C variant was associated with V-gene and J-gene trimming of TCR beta chains, and the association was replicated in an independent cohort. A further reported finding was that TCR beta sequences accurately predicted the HLA-A and HLA-B alleles for most subjects in the first cohort. According to a later analysis, parvovirus B19, influenza, CMV and Epstein-Barr virus appeared linked to several top co-occurrence clusters. Immune exposure information for the cohort was limited to CMV serostatus.

The cohort was made up of around 720 healthy bone marrow donors. At the time of sampling, all cohort members were nominally healthy, though unrecorded immune exposures were likely present. The donor tested CMV seronegative and was one of the 352 seronegative cohort members. A peripheral blood sample was provided by each donor, and peripheral blood mononuclear cells were used for TCR beta sequencing. Genomic DNA was extracted from the blood cell samples with the Qiagen DNeasy Blood Extraction Kit. CDR1 SGHRS and CDR2 YFSETQ are derived from the germline V gene. Taken from cysteine to phenylalanine, the CDR3 has 17 residues. Only the CDR3 DNA stays, 51 bases, in frame from base 1. At the junction V is shortened by 0 bases and J by 6 bases; bases outside the gene matches: 5. The protocol used for the library was the immunoSEQ multiplex PCR assay. A mixture of 60 forward primers for TCR Vbeta segments and 13 reverse primers for TCR Jbeta segments was used in the multiplex PCR. A multiplex PCR assay on genomic DNA amplified the CDR3 region of rearranged TCR beta genes. On the Illumina HiSeq System, the amplified TCR beta libraries were sequenced as 87-base-pair reads. In the authors' own workflow: Across the 640 or so repertoires, a later analysis counted tens of millions of unique TCR beta chains, around 10 million of which were shared by at least two donors. A nearest-neighbor algorithm error-corrected the raw reads and collapsed the reads into unique sequences, merging closely related sequences to remove PCR and sequencing errors. CDR3 sequences were aligned to IMGT reference sequences to assign V, D and J gene segments. For a sequence to be retained, a match of at least six nucleotides to both a V gene segment and a J gene segment was required. Rearrangements were classified as productive when the CDR3 lacked stop codons and remained in frame with V and J, and all other rearrangements were classified as non-productive. CDR3 was defined by IMGT convention, running from the second conserved V-encoded cysteine to the conserved J-encoded phenylalanine. The earlier analysis of about 590 of the donors excluded sequences that lacked an unambiguous match to a single V gene segment. In an earlier analysis of 500 to 750 of the donors, V segments were called functional above 56.7% productive rearrangements and were called segregating when the between-donor standard deviation exceeded 5%. A statistical classification framework was built for diagnosing cytomegalovirus status from the catalog of TCR beta chain sequences. V and J gene assignment, in a later analysis, came from comparing TCR nucleotide sequences with IMGT/GENE-DB human TR gene sequences. Using the TCRdist pipeline, a later analysis assigned CDR3 sequences along with most-parsimonious VDJ recombination scenarios. In a later analysis, each TCR beta chain was defined by its CDR3 amino acid sequence together with its V-gene family, and reads lacking a unique V-gene family were excluded. As a way to deal with suspected cross-contamination and a sequencing artifact, a later analysis dropped roughly 600 nucleotide sequences that were highly shared and had low generation probability. In a later analysis, a clonal expansion index was calculated for each public chain from normalized within-repertoire ranks of inferred template counts. A later analysis computed generation probabilities with a VDJ recombination model fitted to out-of-frame rearrangements, and checked the results against IGoR. In a later analysis, TCR-TCR, TCR-HLA and TCR-CMV co-occurrence was scored with hypergeometric tests, and a repertoire-size bias correction was applied to TCR pairs. In a later analysis, false discovery rates were estimated by permuting HLA or CMV assignments 20 times. In a later analysis, co-occurring TCRs were grouped using DBSCAN, and TCRdist sequence similarity was added for clustering within HLA-allele-positive subsets. Repertoires with fewer than 30,000 or more than 120,000 public chains were left out of co-occurrence clustering, as were five repertoires with anomalous nucleotide sharing. The source is immuneACCESS, and TCRdb retained only in-frame sequences with V and J called. Part of the clones is not carried over; for the studies checked, unresolved V genes explain less than half of this, and the remainder is unexplained. V, J and clone size are taken as reported in that table, and D and trimming were inferred from the DNA itself. A total of 160,000 or so clones appear in this sample, around 76% of them only once. The ten largest clones capture about 1.3% of the sample.

The origin of this receptor is a man aged 55-75 years in good health and CMV-seronegative. The sample was PBMCs. The chain is encoded by TRBV5-1 joined to TRBJ2-1, with 14 middle bases fitting TRBD2. The encoded CDR3 is CASSLGGTSGRLNEQFF. The sequenced DNA is TGCGCCAGCAGCTTGGGCGGGACTAGCGGGAGACTCAATGAGCAGTTCTTC.